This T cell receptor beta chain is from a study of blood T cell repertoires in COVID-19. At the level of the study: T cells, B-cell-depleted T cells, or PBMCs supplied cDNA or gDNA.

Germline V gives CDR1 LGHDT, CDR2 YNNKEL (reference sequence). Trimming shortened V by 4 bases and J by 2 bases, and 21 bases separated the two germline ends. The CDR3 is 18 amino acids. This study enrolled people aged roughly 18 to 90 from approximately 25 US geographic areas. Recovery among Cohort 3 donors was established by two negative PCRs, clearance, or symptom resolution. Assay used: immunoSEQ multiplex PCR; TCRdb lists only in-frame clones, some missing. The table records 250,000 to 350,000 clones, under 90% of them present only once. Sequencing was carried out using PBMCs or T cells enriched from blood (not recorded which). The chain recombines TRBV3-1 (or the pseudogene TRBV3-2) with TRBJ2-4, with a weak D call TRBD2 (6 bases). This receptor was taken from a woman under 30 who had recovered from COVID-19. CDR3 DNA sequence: TGTGCCAGCAGCCCTCTAATCGGAGCGGGCGGACCCAAAAACATTCAGTACTTC. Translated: CASSPLIGAGGPKNIQYF.